Sequencing of this T cell receptor beta chain was carried out in a study of T cells in Graves' hyperthyroidism and ophthalmopathy. This CDR3 has 12 amino acids. The germline gives CDR1 SNHLY, CDR2 FYNNEI. The J segment lost 6 bases and the V segment lost 10 bases, leaving 4 bases of the junction unmatched. This clonotype was recorded many times. What it recognizes is unknown. Hyperthyroidism of Graves' type that showed no ophthalmopathy progression within 18 months was stable. Patients were aged 18 to 65, had disease duration under 2 months, and had newly diagnosed hyperthyroidism. Study outcomes and limitations: Onset of ophthalmopathy came a median roughly 6.5 months after the model predicted it.

The investigators amplified TCR beta CDR3 regions from RNA transcripts. RT-PCR in the first round (using the HTBI primer set) targeted the TCR CDR3. TCRdb redid the calling of the multiplex PCR reads with MiXCR, one entry per CDR3 protein. The data hold approximately 610,000 distinct CDR3 sequences, with approximately 15% observed a single time. This sequence originates from a woman aged 18-29 years with Graves' hyperthyroidism. Sequencing input: blood. The chain combines TRBV2 with TRBJ2-1; 9 bases map to TRBD1. CDR3 region: CAIKDRGNEQFF. The DNA of the CDR3 is TGTGCCATTAAGGACAGGGGCAATGAGCAGTTCTTC.